This is a list of T cell receptor beta chains from one sample in a study of Graves' ophthalmopathy and Graves' hyperthyroidism. One entry per CDR3 protein, called by TCRdb with MiXCR from the multiplex PCR reads. This sample has roughly 1.1 million distinct CDR3 sequences, with around a third found just once. Material for sequencing was peripheral blood or thyroid tissue (not recorded which). These receptors all come from an adult man with Graves' hyperthyroidism. Each CDR3 is given with its conserved first and last residue. The D gene is left open where the match is weak. The size of a clone is reported for some rows only, either as once, few or many, or as a class for expanded clones.

-	-	TRBJ1-3	TRBV6-6	TGTGCCAGCAGTTACTCGCGGGGAGTCGACACTTTT	CASSYSRGVDTF
-	-	TRBJ2-5	TRBV6-5	TGTGCCAGCAGTGAGAGGTTTGCGAGGCGCGTGACCCAGTACTTC	CASSERFARRVTQYF
-	-	TRBJ2-6	TRBV10-3	TGTGCCATCAGCTACGGGGCCAACGTCCTGACTTTC	CAISYGANVLTF
TRBD1	few	TRBJ2-5	TRBV28	TGTGCCAGCAGTATAACTCCGACAGGGCTGGAGACCCAGTACTTC	CASSITPTGLETQYF
TRBD1	few	TRBJ2-7	TRBV28	TGTGCCAGCAACCTAATGGGACAGGGGGCCTACGAGCAGTACTTC	CASNLMGQGAYEQYF
-	-	TRBJ2-5	TRBV10-2	TGCGCCAGCAGTGCTGGACAGTCCACCGTTGAGACCCAGTACTTC	CASSAGQSTVETQYF
-	-	TRBJ1-5	TRBV19	TGTGCCAGTAGTATAGCCCACTTCCAGCCCCAGCATTTT	CASSIAHFQPQHF
TRBD1	many	TRBJ2-5	TRBV7-9	TGTGCCAGCAGCGAAAGGGGGCAGGAGACCCAGTACTTC	CASSERGQETQYF
TRBD1	many	TRBJ1-6	TRBV5-1	TGCGCCAGCAGCCCAGGGACAGGGCGATCACCCCTCCACTTT	CASSPGTGRSPLHF
-	-	TRBJ1-1	TRBV12-3/TRBV12-4	TGTGCCAGCAGTTTACGACGTCCCGGGACTGAAGCTTTCTTT	CASSLRRPGTEAFF
-	-	TRBJ1-6	TRBV10-3	TGTGCCATCAGAGCTCAGGGGTCGGACTATTCACCCCTCCACTTT	CAIRAQGSDYSPLHF
-	few	TRBJ1-1	TRBV28	TGTGCCAGCAGTTTACATGGCGGGGGCCGGGGGCAAAGGGCTTTCTTT	CASSLHGGGRGQRAFF
-	-	TRBJ1-2	TRBV18	TGTGCCAGCTCACCGCGCCCAGGTACGGGCTATGGCTACACCTTC	CASSPRPGTGYGYTF
TRBD2	few	TRBJ2-7	TRBV12-3/TRBV12-4	TGTGCCAGCAGGTATAGCGGGAGCTCCTACGAGCAGTACTTC	CASRYSGSSYEQYF
-	-	TRBJ1-1	TRBV29-1	TGCAGCGTTGCCCATCCAGGTGGGACTGAAGCTTTCTTT	CSVAHPGGTEAFF
-	few	TRBJ1-2	TRBV7-2	TGTGCCAGCAGCTTAGGGACGGCGGACTATGGCTACACCTTC	CASSLGTADYGYTF